The 19 T cell receptor beta chains below all came from one sample that was sequenced in a study of beta chain features in type 1 diabetes. General study points: All four CD4+ subsets of Type 1 diabetes patients contained TCRB CDR3s that were moderately but significantly shorter.

Which antigens these TCRs recognize remains unknown. Investigators reverse transcribed all isolated RNA, so they sequenced expressed TCRB transcripts. The protocol was immunoSEQ multiplex PCR, while the TCRdb copy is restricted to in-frame clones and leaves out a portion. This table holds roughly 730,000 clones, roughly 13% found once. Material: naive CD4+ T cells from blood. The receptors here all came from a man between 18 and 29 years old with type 1 diabetes.

Concerning this clone itself: Additional DNA sequences in this sample encode the identical CDR3. The chain carries TRBV7-9 and TRBJ1-1; the D gene is possibly TRBD1 (5 bases). Germline-derived CDR1 and CDR2 are SEHNR and FQNEAQ (reference sequence). The CDR3 has 13 amino acids. V dropped 0 bases and J dropped 6 bases, with 8 bases sitting between them. The CDR3 protein is CASSLAGAAEAFF. The DNA for the CDR3 is TGTGCCAGCAGCTTAGCAGGGGCCGCTGAAGCTTTCTTT.

This clone has more than one count but fewer than ten. The gene calls are TRBV30 and TRBJ2-6; D is unclear. Germline V gene data show CDR1 as GTSNPN and CDR2 as SVGIG (reference sequence). The CDR3 covers 14 residues. V was pared by 2 bases and J by 1 base, with 6 bases between. CDR3 region: CAWSLGSGANVLTF. The DNA of the CDR3 is TGTGCCTGGAGTTTGGGGTCTGGGGCCAACGTCCTGACTTTC.

The CDR3 coding sequence is TGTGCCAGCAGCTTAAAAGTGGCCAACACTGAAGCTTTCTTT. This codes for CASSLKVANTEAFF. V and J are TRBV7-9 and TRBJ1-1, with D hard to call. CDR1 is SEHNR, CDR2 FQNEAQ, per germline (reference sequence). The CDR3 is made up of 14 amino acids. Trimming removed 2 bases from V and 2 bases from J, with 9 bases in between.

The chain couples TRBV2 to TRBJ2-5; 13 bases are a match to TRBD2. Looked up from germline, CDR1 is SNHLY and CDR2 is FYNNEI. The CDR3 is made up of 15 amino acids. V shed 6 bases, J shed 5 bases, and the junction held 6 bases outside the gene matches. CDR3 DNA: TGTGCCAGCAGGGAACTAGCGGGGGGGTCGGAGACCCAGTACTTC. This sequence encodes CASRELAGGSETQYF. Looking up the rest from reference TRBV2 and TRBJ2-5 gives the full variable domain: EPEVTQTPSHQVTQMGQEVILRCVPISNHLYFYWYRQILGQKVEFLVSFYNNEISEKSEIFDDQFSVERPDGSNFTLKIRSTKLEDSAMYFCASRELAGGSETQYFGPGTRLLVL.

J is TRBJ2-1 and V is TRBV5-6, with TRBD2 matching over 10 bases. Trimming cost V 4 bases and J 4 bases; bases outside gene matches: 8. The CDR3 covers 16 residues. Germline values: CDR1 SGHDT, CDR2 YYEEEE. CDR3 region: CASSRLTSGEYNEQFF. The CDR3 DNA sequence: TGTGCCAGCAGCCGACTCACTAGCGGGGAGTACAATGAGCAGTTCTTC.

A remark on this clone: The same CDR3 arises from other DNA sequences in this sample as well. The chain's CDR3 is CASSPTYQETQYF. The CDR3 DNA is TGCGCCAGCAGCCCCACCTACCAAGAGACCCAGTACTTC. The chain couples TRBV5-1 to TRBJ2-5, with no clear D. With 4 bases removed from V and 0 bases from J, the gap between germline ends came to 7 bases. This CDR3 spans 13 amino acids. CDR1 SGHRS and CDR2 YFSETQ come from the germline V gene.

J is TRBJ1-5 and V is TRBV7-9, with no clear D. The germline V and J ends were trimmed by 1 base and 4 bases, with 14 bases remaining between them. The CDR3 has 16 residues. In germline, CDR1 is SEHNR, CDR2 FQNEAQ (reference sequence). This chain's CDR3 is CASSLGLPGSNQPQHF. The CDR3 DNA follows: TGTGCCAGCAGCTTAGGATTACCGGGTTCTAATCAGCCCCAGCATTTT.

This chain connects TRBV18 to TRBJ2-5; 9 positions agree with TRBD1. The CDR3 has 15 residues. CDR1 and CDR2 from the germline V gene are KGHSH and LQKENI. V was pared by 3 bases and J by 6 bases, with 8 bases of the junction left unmatched. DNA of the CDR3: TGTGCCAGCTCACCCCCGGGACAGGGCGGAAAGACCCAGTACTTC. This translates into CASSPPGQGGKTQYF.

The chain couples TRBV7-6 to TRBJ2-1; D unclear. The CDR3 covers 14 residues. The germline V gene has CDR1 SGHVS and CDR2 FNYEAQ. V was shortened by 2 bases and J by 9 bases, with 14 bases between the two germline ends. The chain's CDR3 is CASSLLVGSGEQFF. In DNA form, the CDR3 reads TGTGCCAGCAGCTTACTGGTCGGATCGGGTGAGCAGTTCTTC.

The chain couples TRBV15 to TRBJ1-5, with D possibly being TRBD1 (5 bases). Trimming removed 3 bases at V and 2 bases at J, with 8 bases between. The CDR3 spans 14 residues. CDR1 and CDR2 from the germline V gene are LNHNV and YYDKDF (reference sequence). The CDR3 reads CATSSPGGNQPQHF. In DNA form, the CDR3 reads TGTGCCACCAGCAGTCCGGGGGGCAATCAGCCCCAGCATTTT.

This clone has a handful of counts. V usage is TRBV30 and J usage is TRBJ1-1; D uncertain. Germline values: CDR1 GTSNPN, CDR2 SVGIG (reference sequence). Trimming took 0 bases from V and 8 from J, leaving 10 bases between them. This CDR3 is built from 12 residues. The CDR3 DNA reads as TGTGCCTGGAGTGTAACAGACCACGAAGCTTTCTTT. This encodes CAWSVTDHEAFF.

This rearrangement joins TRBV18 to TRBJ1-5; no clear D gene. The germline V and J ends were trimmed by 5 bases and 6 bases, with 8 bases remaining between them. Germline V gives CDR1 KGHSH, CDR2 LQKENI. The CDR3 is made up of 12 amino acids. The CDR3 region is CASSSLSQPQHF. CDR3 sequence (DNA): TGTGCCAGCTCATCCCTCAGTCAGCCCCAGCATTTT.

This sequence joins TRBV6-9 and TRBJ2-7; D may match TRBD1 or TRBD2 (6 bases each). CDR1 is MNHGY and CDR2 is SVAAGI in the germline V gene. Trimming stripped 2 bases from V and 2 bases from J, with 22 bases between. The CDR3 contains 18 residues. CDR3 region: CASSYPTARRGVPYEQYF. The CDR3 DNA follows: TGTGCCAGCAGTTATCCAACCGCTCGAAGGGGGGTCCCCTACGAGCAGTACTTC.

The CDR3 here is CASRKGGTSNQPQHF. For the CDR3, the DNA is TGTGCCAGCAGGAAAGGGGGGACAAGCAATCAGCCCCAGCATTTT. The chain recombines TRBV7-2 with TRBJ1-5, with D perhaps TRBD1 (6 bases). The CDR3 covers 15 residues. Trimming removed 6 bases at V and 1 base at J, with 13 bases between. Germline-derived CDR1 and CDR2 are SGHTA and FQGNSA.

J is TRBJ1-1 and V is TRBV27; D may be TRBD1 (6 bases). The CDR3 spans 13 residues. Trimming took off 7 bases at V and 5 bases at J, with 14 bases between the two ends. Germline values: CDR1 MNHEY, CDR2 SMNVEV (reference sequence). This CDR3 is CASTARGGTEAFF. For the CDR3, the DNA is TGTGCCAGCACCGCCAGGGGCGGGACTGAAGCTTTCTTT.

V and J are TRBV18 and TRBJ1-1; possible D gene TRBD1, 6 bases. Trimming removed 3 bases at V and 4 bases at J, with 12 bases between. CDR1 and CDR2 (germline): KGHSH, LQKENI. This CDR3 contains 14 residues. In DNA form, the CDR3 reads TGTGCCAGCTCACCGACAGGAGGGCGCACTGAAGCTTTCTTT. This gives the protein CASSPTGGRTEAFF. The whole variable domain, filled in from reference TRBV18 and TRBJ1-1, reads NAGVMQNPRHLVRRRGQEARLRCSPMKGHSHVYWYRQLPEEGLKFMVYLQKENIIDESGMPKERFSAEFPKEGPSILRIQQVVRGDSAAYFCASSPTGGRTEAFFGQGTRLTVV.

The V call is TRBV30, the J call TRBJ2-2; the match to TRBD2 covers 10 bases. Looked up from germline, CDR1 is GTSNPN and CDR2 is SVGIG (reference sequence). The J segment lost 4 bases and the V segment lost 1 base, leaving 6 bases of the junction unmatched. The CDR3 is 16 amino acids. In nucleotides, the CDR3 is TGTGCCTGGAGTGAAGGGGCTAGCGGGGGCACCGGGGAGCTGTTTTTT. It codes for CAWSEGASGGTGELFF.

This clone occurred a few times. The chain couples TRBV4-2 to TRBJ1-1; 7 bases agree with TRBD1. This CDR3 contains 16 residues. Looked up from germline, CDR1 is LGHNA and CDR2 is YNFKEQ. V dropped 0 bases and J dropped 4; count of bases not matched to a gene: 8. The CDR3 reads CASSQEEETGRTEAFF. As DNA, the CDR3 is TGTGCCAGCAGCCAAGAAGAAGAGACAGGGCGCACTGAAGCTTTCTTT.

The chain uses TRBV19 and TRBJ1-2; D remains unclear. Trimming stripped 3 bases from V and 3 bases from J, with 11 bases between. This CDR3 has 14 amino acids. Germline lookup yields CDR1 LNHDA and CDR2 SQIVND (reference sequence). CDR3 region: CASSIDVYDYGYTF. The CDR3 region has the DNA TGTGCCAGTAGTATTGATGTGTACGACTATGGCTACACCTTC.